Listed below are T cell receptor beta chains from one sample, sequenced in a study of T cell changes during pregnancy in multiple sclerosis. The table came from immunoSEQ multiplex PCR; TCRdb's copy has only in-frame clones and leaves some out. The sample lists 40,000 to 50,000 clones; 85% to 95% were seen once. The sample in question was CD4+ T cells from peripheral blood mononuclear cells, obtained in the second trimester of pregnancy. These receptors were taken from a female donor in good health, enrolled as a control in a pregnancy study. The CDR3 runs from the conserved cysteine through the conserved F or W. The D gene is left open where the match is weak. Where a row states a size, it is once, few, many or the class of an expanded clone; other rows omit it.

size: once
D: TRBD2
J: TRBJ2-7
V: TRBV7-6
DNA: TGTGCCAGCAGCCCACACCCCTCAGCTAGCGGGGGCGAGCAGTACTTC
CDR3: CASSPHPSASGGEQYF

size: .
D: TRBD2
J: TRBJ2-1
V: TRBV19
DNA: TGTGCCAGTAGTATTGGGCCTGGCGCTAGCGGTGAGCAGTTCTTC
CDR3: CASSIGPGASGEQFF

size: .
D: .
J: TRBJ2-1
V: TRBV15
DNA: TGTGCCACCAGCAGTCTTCAGGGGAATGAGCAGTTCTTC
CDR3: CATSSLQGNEQFF

size: .
D: TRBD1
J: TRBJ1-4
V: TRBV7-2
DNA: TGTGCCAGCAGGCGGCAGGGGGGAGTTAATGAAAAACTGTTTTTT
CDR3: CASRRQGGVNEKLFF

size: .
D: TRBD2
J: TRBJ2-7
V: TRBV18
DNA: TGTGCCAGCTCACCAACTAGCGACGGGTTCTACGAGCAGTACTTC
CDR3: CASSPTSDGFYEQYF

size: .
D: TRBD1
J: TRBJ2-2
V: TRBV2
DNA: TGTGCCAGCAGTCCTCAGACAGGGATTGCCGGGGAGCTGTTTTTT
CDR3: CASSPQTGIAGELFF

size: .
D: TRBD1
J: TRBJ2-1
V: TRBV19
DNA: TGTGCCAGTAGACTGAACAGGGGGGTATACAATGAGCAGTTCTTC
CDR3: CASRLNRGVYNEQFF

size: .
D: TRBD1
J: TRBJ1-1
V: TRBV10-3
DNA: TGTGCCATCAGAACTGGACAGGGAGGCACTGAAGCTTTCTTT
CDR3: CAIRTGQGGTEAFF

size: few
D: .
J: TRBJ1-5
V: TRBV5-4
DNA: TGTGCCAGCAGCCACGGGGGAAATCAGCCCCAGCATTTT
CDR3: CASSHGGNQPQHF

size: .
D: .
J: TRBJ1-1
V: TRBV5-4
DNA: TGTGCCAGCAGCTTGGACCCAGGCTCGTGGGCTTTCTTT
CDR3: CASSLDPGSWAFF

size: .
D: .
J: TRBJ2-7
V: TRBV27
DNA: TGTGCCAGCAGTAGGGGCCCGGGACACCCCTACGAGCAGTACTTC
CDR3: CASSRGPGHPYEQYF

size: .
D: TRBD2
J: TRBJ2-7
V: TRBV11-2
DNA: TGTGCCAGCAGCTTAGGTGTGACTAGCGGGGGGGGCGGCGAGCAGTACTTC
CDR3: CASSLGVTSGGGGEQYF

size: .
D: TRBD2
J: TRBJ2-7
V: TRBV7-2
DNA: TGTGCCAGCAGCCCCTCTCGCGGGGGGAGGATCTACGAGCAGTACTTC
CDR3: CASSPSRGGRIYEQYF

size: .
D: .
J: TRBJ1-1
V: TRBV27
DNA: TGTGCCAGCAGTGCAGGGGCGGCGGACACTGAAGCTTTCTTT
CDR3: CASSAGAADTEAFF

size: .
D: .
J: TRBJ1-3
V: TRBV6-5
DNA: TGTGCCAGCGGATACAGGGCCAGCTCTGGAAACACCATATATTTT
CDR3: CASGYRASSGNTIYF

size: once
D: TRBD1
J: TRBJ1-4
V: TRBV30
DNA: TGTGCCTGGAACCAGAAGGACAGGTTCAATGAAAAACTGTTTTTT
CDR3: CAWNQKDRFNEKLFF

size: .
D: .
J: TRBJ1-2
V: TRBV11-2
DNA: TGTGCCAGCAGCCCCTCTCACGGGTCCGGCTACACCTTC
CDR3: CASSPSHGSGYTF

size: .
D: TRBD1
J: TRBJ2-3
V: TRBV4-3
DNA: TGCGCCAGCAGCCAAGAAGGCAGGGGGCATGATACGCAGTATTTT
CDR3: CASSQEGRGHDTQYF

size: .
D: .
J: TRBJ1-2
V: TRBV5-1
DNA: TGCGCCAGCAGCCGGATAGAGGGCAGGGGAAATGGCTACACCTTC
CDR3: CASSRIEGRGNGYTF

size: once
D: .
J: TRBJ1-2
V: TRBV27
DNA: TGTGCCAGCAGTTCCCCGTCACGGGTCAACTATGGCTACACCTTC
CDR3: CASSSPSRVNYGYTF

size: .
D: .
J: TRBJ2-3
V: TRBV27
DNA: TGTGCCAGCAGTTTATCCAGGAACACAGATACGCAGTATTTT
CDR3: CASSLSRNTDTQYF

size: .
D: .
J: TRBJ2-3
V: TRBV5-1
DNA: TGCGCCAGCAGCTTGTCCCTAAACGGGGATACGCAGTATTTT
CDR3: CASSLSLNGDTQYF

size: .
D: TRBD1
J: TRBJ2-7
V: TRBV7-2
DNA: TGTGCCAGCAGCTTCGGACAGGGTGGCCACGAGCAGTACTTC
CDR3: CASSFGQGGHEQYF

size: .
D: TRBD1
J: TRBJ2-3
V: TRBV6-1
DNA: TGTGCCAGCAGTGAACAGGGGGCGAGTACAGATACGCAGTATTTT
CDR3: CASSEQGASTDTQYF

size: .
D: .
J: TRBJ2-7
V: TRBV10-1
DNA: TGCGCCAGCAGCCAGGAGGGGGGGGCGGGGTCCTACGAGCAGTACTTC
CDR3: CASSQEGGAGSYEQYF

size: .
D: .
J: TRBJ2-7
V: TRBV14
DNA: TGTGCCAGCAGCCAAGGCGACAACATTTACGAGCAGTACTTC
CDR3: CASSQGDNIYEQYF

size: .
D: .
J: TRBJ1-6
V: TRBV14
DNA: TGTGCCAGCAGCCAAGCTCCGGGGAGGTCACCCCTCCACTTT
CDR3: CASSQAPGRSPLHF

size: .
D: TRBD1
J: TRBJ2-3
V: TRBV5-4
DNA: TGTGCCAGCAGTCCCGCGGTCGGACAGGGGCCAGATACGCAGTATTTT
CDR3: CASSPAVGQGPDTQYF

size: .
D: TRBD1
J: TRBJ2-5
V: TRBV12-5
DNA: TGTGCTAGTGGTTTGGCCCCCGCGACAGGGATCTCCCTTGCCGAATACTTAAAAGAGACCCAGTACTTC
CDR3: CASGLAPATGISLAEYLKETQYF

size: .
D: .
J: TRBJ1-5
V: TRBV4-3
DNA: TGCGCCAGCAGTCCTGGGGGGATGCAGCCCCAGCATTTT
CDR3: CASSPGGMQPQHF

size: .
D: TRBD1
J: TRBJ1-6
V: TRBV4-3
DNA: TGCGCCAGCAGCCAATTAGCCCCGGGACAGCAGAATTCACCCCTCCACTTT
CDR3: CASSQLAPGQQNSPLHF

size: .
D: .
J: TRBJ1-2
V: TRBV25-1
DNA: TGTGCCAGCAGTACTCGACAGAACTATGGCTACACCTTC
CDR3: CASSTRQNYGYTF

size: .
D: .
J: TRBJ2-3
V: TRBV7-3
DNA: TGTGCCAGCAGCTTATTGACTAGTGGAGGGTCGGATACGCAGTATTTT
CDR3: CASSLLTSGGSDTQYF

size: .
D: .
J: TRBJ2-3
V: TRBV29-1
DNA: TGCAGCGTTCAGGGAAGGTTGGCAGATACGCAGTATTTT
CDR3: CSVQGRLADTQYF

size: .
D: .
J: TRBJ1-6
V: TRBV7-2
DNA: TGTGCCAGCAGCTTAGCGCAAACAGTAAAATCACCCCTCCACTTT
CDR3: CASSLAQTVKSPLHF

size: .
D: .
J: TRBJ2-3
V: TRBV29-1
DNA: TGCAGCGTCACGCCCGGGGATACGCAGTATTTT
CDR3: CSVTPGDTQYF

size: .
D: TRBD1
J: TRBJ2-5
V: TRBV2
DNA: TGTGCCAGCAGTTCGGACAGGGTAGGGGAGACCCAGTACTTC
CDR3: CASSSDRVGETQYF

size: .
D: TRBD1
J: TRBJ2-2
V: TRBV5-1
DNA: TGCGCCAGCGGACCGGGACAGGGCACCACCGGGGAGCTGTTTTTT
CDR3: CASGPGQGTTGELFF

size: .
D: .
J: TRBJ2-2
V: TRBV6-5
DNA: TGTGCCAGCAGTACCGGACTCGACACCGGGGAGCTGTTTTTT
CDR3: CASSTGLDTGELFF

size: .
D: TRBD1
J: TRBJ1-1
V: TRBV6-1
DNA: TGTGCCAGCAGTGAAGCAGCGACAGGGGTCGACACTGAAGCTTTCTTT
CDR3: CASSEAATGVDTEAFF

size: .
D: .
J: TRBJ1-6
V: TRBV6-1
DNA: TGTGCCAGCAGTGAAGTGGGGCTTTCACCCCTCCACTTT
CDR3: CASSEVGLSPLHF